The 24 T cell receptor beta chains below were found in one sample sequenced in a study of blood T cell repertoires in COVID-19. The table came from immunoSEQ multiplex PCR; TCRdb's copy has only in-frame clones and leaves some out. The sample consists of about 320,000 clones, over 90% of them appearing once. Sequenced input: PBMCs or T cells enriched from blood (not recorded which). The receptors originated from a woman under 40 who had been exposed to COVID-19.

The CDR3 bases are TGTGCCAGCAGCCACCGTCCGGGACAGCACTATGGCTACACCTTC. It encodes CASSHRPGQHYGYTF. The chain carries TRBV11-2 and TRBJ1-2; TRBD1 matches 7 bases. Germline V gene data show CDR1 as SGHAT and CDR2 as FQNNGV. V lost 5 bases to trimming and J lost 3 bases; unmatched junction nucleotides: 9. There are 15 residues in the CDR3.

The chain recombines TRBV11-1 with TRBJ2-2; the D gene is possibly TRBD2 (6 bases). Germline V gene data show CDR1 as SGHAT and CDR2 as FQDESV (reference sequence). The CDR3 loop spans 15 amino acids. Trimming pared 4 bases from V and 4 bases from J, leaving 13 bases between. CDR3 region: CASSYQGLLTGELFF. The CDR3 region has the DNA TGTGCCAGCAGCTACCAGGGACTGCTCACCGGGGAGCTGTTTTTT.

The gene calls are TRBV5-1 and TRBJ2-1; D is ambiguous. CDR1 SGHRS and CDR2 YFSETQ come from the germline V gene. Trimming removed 0 bases from V and 2 bases from J, with 9 bases in between. The CDR3 runs 15 residues. The CDR3 DNA reads TGCGCCAGCAGCTTGGCGTCAGGTCCCTACAATGAGCAGTTCTTC. It yields the protein CASSLASGPYNEQFF.

This chain joins TRBV3-1 (or the pseudogene TRBV3-2) and TRBJ2-3; D might be TRBD1 (5 bases). CDR1 and CDR2 (germline): LGHDT, YNNKEL (reference sequence). The CDR3 length is 14 residues. With 3 bases removed from V and 7 bases from J, the gap between germline ends came to 14 bases. The CDR3: CASSHGQFWHTQYF. CDR3 in DNA: TGTGCCAGCAGCCATGGACAATTCTGGCATACGCAGTATTTT.

The chain carries TRBV7-8 and TRBJ2-2; 9 bases line up with TRBD1. Germline-derived CDR1 and CDR2 are SGHVS and FQNEAQ. The CDR3 extends over 17 amino acids. Trimming took 2 bases from V and 5 from J; bases not matched to a gene: 9. This CDR3 reads CASSLFRTGVKTGELFF. DNA of the CDR3: TGTGCCAGCAGCTTATTCCGGACAGGGGTTAAAACCGGGGAGCTGTTTTTT.

The chain uses TRBV10-3 and TRBJ2-7; 9 bases line up with TRBD2. There are 16 residues in the CDR3. Germline lookup yields CDR1 ENHRY and CDR2 SYGVKD. V was pared by 0 bases and J by 1 base, with 4 bases of the junction left unmatched. CDR3: CAISESRAGGSYEQYF. CDR3 nucleotide sequence: TGTGCCATCAGTGAGTCTAGAGCGGGGGGATCCTACGAGCAGTACTTC.

The chain couples TRBV4-1 to TRBJ2-3; D may be TRBD2 (5 bases). V was trimmed by 1 base and J by 1 base, leaving 12 bases between them. The CDR3 runs 16 residues. The V gene's germline CDR1 is MGHRA and CDR2 YSYEKL. The CDR3 nucleotides are TGCGCCAGCAGCCAAGTTTTGTGGGGAGGCACAGATACGCAGTATTTT. This codes for CASSQVLWGGTDTQYF.

The V and J genes are TRBV6-2 or TRBV6-3 and TRBJ2-5; 12 bases are shared with TRBD1. This CDR3 contains 17 residues. The V gene end was trimmed by 2 bases and the J gene end by 4 bases; junction bases not matched to a gene: 8. Germline assignment: CDR1 MNHEY and CDR2 SVGEGT. The CDR3 is CASSYPTGTGGAETQYF. The CDR3 DNA reads TGTGCCAGCAGTTACCCTACCGGGACAGGGGGCGCAGAGACCCAGTACTTC.

The chain joins TRBV2 to TRBJ1-2; maybe TRBD1 (6 bases). V was clipped by 8 bases and J by 0 bases, with 16 bases between them. This CDR3 has 15 amino acids. Per germline, CDR1 SNHLY and CDR2 FYNNEI. The CDR3 region has the DNA TGTGCCAGCGGGATGGACAGCTCCTCTAACTATGGCTACACCTTC. This gives the protein CASGMDSSSNYGYTF.

The rearrangement links TRBV2 to TRBJ2-2; weak D call: TRBD1 (5 bases). V dropped 6 bases and J dropped 5 bases, with 10 bases sitting between them. This CDR3 region has 13 residues. From germline, CDR1 is SNHLY and CDR2 FYNNEI. CDR3 residues: CASRGVGTGELFF. In nucleotides, the CDR3 is TGTGCCAGCAGAGGGGTGGGGACCGGGGAGCTGTTTTTT.

The chain joins TRBV6-6 to TRBJ2-7; D is ambiguous. Germline V lookup: CDR1 MNHNY, CDR2 SVGAGI (reference sequence). Trimming shortened V by 7 bases and J by 4 bases, and 8 bases separated the two germline ends. This CDR3 comprises 11 residues. The CDR3 reads CASTPGYEQYF. The DNA of the CDR3 is TGTGCCAGCACCCCAGGTTACGAGCAGTACTTC.

This sequence joins TRBV29-1 and TRBJ1-2; TRBD1 is a possible D gene (5 bases). The germline V and J ends were trimmed by 4 bases and 4 bases, with 13 bases remaining between them. Germline V lookup: CDR1 SQVTM, CDR2 ANQGSEA. The CDR3 sequence is 13 residues long. Here the CDR3 DNA reads TGCAGCGTTGCGGGGGGAGTTTCCTATGGCTACACCTTC. This translates into CSVAGGVSYGYTF.

This chain joins TRBV24-1 and TRBJ1-5; TRBD1 is a possible D gene (6 bases). The CDR3 totals 14 residues. Germline V gene lookup returns CDR1 KGHDR and CDR2 SFDVKD. V shed 5 bases and J shed 6 bases, with 13 bases lying between them. CDR3 bases: TGTGCCACCAGTGGAAGGGGGTCGAGTCAGCCCCAGCATTTT. Its protein product is CATSGRGSSQPQHF.

The rearrangement joins TRBV2 to TRBJ1-4, with D unresolved. CDR1 and CDR2 from the germline V gene are SNHLY and FYNNEI. Trimming left V 4 bases short and J 8 bases short, with 11 bases between. CDR3 length: 13 amino acids. CDR3: CASSGSVREKLFF. The CDR3 DNA is TGTGCCAGCAGTGGGTCTGTCCGGGAAAAACTGTTTTTT.

V is TRBV29-1 and J is TRBJ1-1, with TRBD1 identical over 12 bases. Germline trimming cut 5 bases from V and 5 bases from J; bases unmatched to any gene: 6. The CDR3 runs 14 residues. Germline V CDR1 and CDR2: SQVTM, ANQGSEA. CDR3 coding DNA: TGCAGCGTTCCCGGGACAGGGGGCGAAACTGAAGCTTTCTTT. Its protein product is CSVPGTGGETEAFF.

The rearrangement uses TRBV18 and TRBJ1-4, with D uncertain. Germline-derived CDR1 and CDR2 are KGHSH and LQKENI. Deletions cut 8 bases from V and 0 bases from J, with 10 bases between. There are 14 residues in the CDR3. CDR3 protein: CASTTAATNEKLFF. CDR3 DNA: TGTGCCAGCACAACAGCCGCAACTAATGAAAAACTGTTTTTT.

The rearrangement links TRBV6-4 to TRBJ2-1; D uncertain. This CDR3 comprises 13 residues. Per the germline V gene, CDR1 is MRHNA and CDR2 is SNTAGT. V lost 5 bases, J lost 3 bases, and 8 bases lay in between. The CDR3 spells CASSTNHYNEQFF. DNA for the CDR3: TGTGCCAGCAGTACAAACCACTACAATGAGCAGTTCTTC.

The chain carries TRBV27 and TRBJ1-1; 8 bases align to TRBD1. The V gene end was trimmed by 2 bases and the J gene end by 0 bases; junction bases not matched to a gene: 8. CDR3 size: 17 residues. Germline CDR1 reads MNHEY; CDR2 reads SMNVEV (reference sequence). This CDR3 reads CASSLTPDRAVNTEAFF. Written as DNA, the CDR3 is TGTGCCAGCAGTTTAACCCCGGACAGGGCTGTGAACACTGAAGCTTTCTTT.

The rearrangement joins TRBV10-3 to TRBJ2-3, with 8 bases that match TRBD2. Germline V gene data show CDR1 as ENHRY and CDR2 as SYGVKD. The CDR3 totals 16 residues. Unmatched junction bases numbered 9, after V lost 5 bases and J lost 2 bases. CDR3 in DNA: TGTGCCATCAGTCAAACCGGGACTAGAGACACAGATACGCAGTATTTT. Protein sequence: CAISQTGTRDTDTQYF.

V and J are TRBV27 and TRBJ2-2; perhaps TRBD1 as D (5 bases). Germline CDR1 MNHEY, CDR2 SMNVEV (reference sequence). This CDR3 has 13 amino acids. V dropped 7 bases and J dropped 6 bases, with 12 bases sitting between them. The CDR3 sequence is CASKQQAPGELFF. CDR3 bases: TGTGCCAGCAAACAACAGGCCCCCGGGGAGCTGTTTTTT.

In this sample, this clone turned up a few times. The chain combines TRBV19 with TRBJ1-5; D not resolved. Germline values: CDR1 LNHDA, CDR2 SQIVND (reference sequence). V lost 5 bases to trimming and J lost 5 bases, with 7 bases between them. This CDR3 has 12 residues. The CDR3 nucleotides are TGTGCCAGTAGTGGGCGAGATCAGCCCCAGCATTTT. It is translated as CASSGRDQPQHF.

The chain uses TRBV23-1 and TRBJ2-7; D is perhaps TRBD2 (5 bases). TRBV23-1 is an ORF, with its function uncertain. The length of the CDR3 is 15 residues. The V end lost 3 bases, the J end lost 3 bases, and 15 bases lay between the germline ends. CDR3 region: CASSQDFLNVYEQYF. The CDR3, as DNA: TGCGCCAGCAGTCAGGACTTTCTTAACGTCTACGAGCAGTACTTC.

The chain links TRBV15 to TRBJ2-3, with D possibly TRBD1 on 6 matching bases. Germline V CDR1 and CDR2: LNHNV, YYDKDF (reference sequence). The CDR3 sequence is 15 residues long. V shed 4 bases and J shed 7 bases, with 18 bases lying between them. The CDR3 DNA reads TGTGCCACCAGCACCCGGGACCGGGACATTTATACGCAGTATTTT. The encoded protein is CATSTRDRDIYTQYF.

This clone was picked up one time. This chain joins TRBV6-2 or TRBV6-3 and TRBJ2-7; the D is unclear. Germline lookup yields CDR1 MNHEY and CDR2 SVGEGT. Trimming left V 4 bases short and J 7 bases short, with 5 bases between. The CDR3 consists of 10 residues. The CDR3 protein is CASSFLEQYF. The CDR3, as DNA: TGTGCCAGCAGTTTTCTTGAGCAGTACTTC.